This T cell receptor beta chain was identified during a study of blood T cell repertoires in COVID-19. Study-wide background: T cells, B-cell-depleted T cells, or PBMCs provided the cDNA or gDNA that served as material.

The data were produced by immunoSEQ multiplex PCR, yet TCRdb's version contains in-frame clones alone and is incomplete. The top ten hold around 12% of the sample, which has around 440,000 clones, approximately 90% seen once. Trimming left V 8 bases short and J 12 bases short, with 14 bases between. In germline, CDR1 is MNHNY, CDR2 SVGAGI (reference sequence). This CDR3 is 11 amino acids long. The chain is built from TRBV6-6 and TRBJ2-1; a weak D match, TRBD2 (6 bases). Sequencing used peripheral blood. The sequence came from a woman in her 50s with COVID-19, enrolled during active disease. CDR3 in amino acids: CASGPGERQFF. CDR3 DNA: TGTGCCAGCGGGCCGGGGGAGAGGCAGTTCTTC.